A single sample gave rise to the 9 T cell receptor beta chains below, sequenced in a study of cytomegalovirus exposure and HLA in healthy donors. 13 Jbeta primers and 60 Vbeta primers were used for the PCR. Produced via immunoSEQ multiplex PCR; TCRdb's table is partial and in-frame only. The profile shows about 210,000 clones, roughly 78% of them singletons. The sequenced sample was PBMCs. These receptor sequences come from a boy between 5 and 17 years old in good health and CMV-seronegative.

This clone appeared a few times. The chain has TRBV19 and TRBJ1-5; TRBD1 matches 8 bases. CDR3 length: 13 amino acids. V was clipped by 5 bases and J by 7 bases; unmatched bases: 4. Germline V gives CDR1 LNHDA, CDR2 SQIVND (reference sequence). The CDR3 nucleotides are TGTGCCAGTAGTCAGGGGGCAAGACAGCCCCAGCATTTT. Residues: CASSQGARQPQHF. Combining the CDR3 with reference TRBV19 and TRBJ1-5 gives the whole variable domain DGGITQSPKYLFRKEGQNVTLSCEQNLNHDAMYWYRQDPGQGLRLIYYSQIVNDFQKGDIAEGYSVSREKKESFPLTVTSAQKNPTAFYLCASSQGARQPQHFGDGTRLSIL.

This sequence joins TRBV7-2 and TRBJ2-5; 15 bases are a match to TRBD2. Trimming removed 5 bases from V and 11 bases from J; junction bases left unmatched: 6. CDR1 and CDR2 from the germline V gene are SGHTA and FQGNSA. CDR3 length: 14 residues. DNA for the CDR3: TGTGCCAGCAGCGAATCCGGGACTAGCGGGAGGCAGTACTTC. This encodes CASSESGTSGRQYF.

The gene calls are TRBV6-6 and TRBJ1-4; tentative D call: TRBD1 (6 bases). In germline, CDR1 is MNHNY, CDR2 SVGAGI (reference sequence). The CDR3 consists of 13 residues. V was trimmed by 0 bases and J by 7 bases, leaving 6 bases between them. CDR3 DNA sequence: TGTGCCAGCAGTTACTCACAGGGTGAAAAACTGTTTTTT. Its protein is CASSYSQGEKLFF.

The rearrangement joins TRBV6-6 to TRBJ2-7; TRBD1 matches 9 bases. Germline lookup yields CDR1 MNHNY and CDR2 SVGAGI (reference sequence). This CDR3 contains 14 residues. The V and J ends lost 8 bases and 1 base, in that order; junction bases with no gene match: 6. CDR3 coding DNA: TGTGCCAGCGGATACAGGGGGCGATCCTACGAGCAGTACTTC. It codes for CASGYRGRSYEQYF.

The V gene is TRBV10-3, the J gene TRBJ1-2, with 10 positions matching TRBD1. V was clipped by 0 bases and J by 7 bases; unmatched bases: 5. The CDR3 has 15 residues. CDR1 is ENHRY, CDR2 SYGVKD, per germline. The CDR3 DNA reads TGTGCCATCAGTGAGTCTGATGACAGGGGGCCTGGCTACACCTTC. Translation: CAISESDDRGPGYTF.

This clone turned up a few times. CDR3 loop: CAWSLQGSALGANVLTF. The CDR3 nucleotides are TGTGCCTGGAGTTTACAGGGCTCAGCTTTGGGGGCCAACGTCCTGACTTTC. The chain carries TRBV30 and TRBJ2-6; possible D gene TRBD1, 6 bases. There are 17 residues in the CDR3. V lost 2 bases and J 4 bases, leaving 18 bases between the germline ends. Germline V gene sequence: CDR1 GTSNPN, CDR2 SVGIG (reference sequence).

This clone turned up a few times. The CDR3, as DNA: TGTGCCAGTAGTCGGCACAGAGACTACTCTGGGGCCAACGTCCTGACTTTC. Translating gives CASSRHRDYSGANVLTF. The rearrangement links TRBV19 to TRBJ2-6; D possibly corresponds to TRBD2 (5 bases). The germline V and J ends were trimmed by 5 bases and 0 bases, with 14 bases remaining between them. CDR3 length equals 17 residues. CDR1 LNHDA and CDR2 SQIVND come from the germline V gene (reference sequence).

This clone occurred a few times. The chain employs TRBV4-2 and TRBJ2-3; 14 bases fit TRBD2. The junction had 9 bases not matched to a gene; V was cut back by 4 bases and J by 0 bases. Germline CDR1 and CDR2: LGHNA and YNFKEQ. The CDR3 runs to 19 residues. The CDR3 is CASSLGLAGALGSTDTQYF. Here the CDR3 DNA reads TGTGCCAGCAGCCTGGGACTAGCGGGGGCCCTAGGAAGCACAGATACGCAGTATTTT.

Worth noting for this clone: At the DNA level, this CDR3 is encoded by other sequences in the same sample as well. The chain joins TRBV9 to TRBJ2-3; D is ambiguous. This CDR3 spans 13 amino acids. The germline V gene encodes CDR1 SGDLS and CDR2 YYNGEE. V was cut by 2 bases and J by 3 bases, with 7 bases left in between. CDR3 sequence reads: CASSVGETDTQYF. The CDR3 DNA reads TGTGCCAGCAGCGTGGGCGAGACAGATACGCAGTATTTT.